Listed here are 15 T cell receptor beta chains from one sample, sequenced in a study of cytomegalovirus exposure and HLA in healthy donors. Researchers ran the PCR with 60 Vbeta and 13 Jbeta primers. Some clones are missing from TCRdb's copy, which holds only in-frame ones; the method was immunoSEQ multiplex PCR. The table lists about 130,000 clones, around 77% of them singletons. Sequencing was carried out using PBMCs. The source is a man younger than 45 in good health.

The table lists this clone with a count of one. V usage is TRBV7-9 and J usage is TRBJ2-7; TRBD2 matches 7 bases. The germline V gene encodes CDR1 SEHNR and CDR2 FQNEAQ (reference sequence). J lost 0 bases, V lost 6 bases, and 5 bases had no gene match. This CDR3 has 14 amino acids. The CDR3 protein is CASSLSSGSYEQYF. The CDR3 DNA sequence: TGTGCCAGCAGTTTGTCTAGCGGCTCCTACGAGCAGTACTTC.

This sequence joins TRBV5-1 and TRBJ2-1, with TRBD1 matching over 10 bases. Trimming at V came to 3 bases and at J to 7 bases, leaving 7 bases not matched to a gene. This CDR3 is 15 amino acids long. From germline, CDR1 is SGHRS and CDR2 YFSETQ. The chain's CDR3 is CASSSDGTGVNEQFF. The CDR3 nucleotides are TGCGCCAGCAGCTCCGACGGGACAGGGGTAAATGAGCAGTTCTTC.

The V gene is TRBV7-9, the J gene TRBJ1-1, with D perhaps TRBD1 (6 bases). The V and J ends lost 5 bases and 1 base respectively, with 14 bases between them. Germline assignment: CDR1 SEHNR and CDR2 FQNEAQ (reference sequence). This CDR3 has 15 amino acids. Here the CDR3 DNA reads TGTGCCAGCAGCCCCCGGGCAGGGGAGAACACTGAAGCTTTCTTT. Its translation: CASSPRAGENTEAFF.

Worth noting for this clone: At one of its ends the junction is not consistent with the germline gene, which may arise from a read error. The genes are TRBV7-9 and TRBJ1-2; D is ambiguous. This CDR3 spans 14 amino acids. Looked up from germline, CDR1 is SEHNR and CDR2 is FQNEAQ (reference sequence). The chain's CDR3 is CSSSSPGTSGGYTF. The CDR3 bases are TGTTCCAGCAGTTCTCCGGGAACCTCAGGTGGCTACACCTTC.

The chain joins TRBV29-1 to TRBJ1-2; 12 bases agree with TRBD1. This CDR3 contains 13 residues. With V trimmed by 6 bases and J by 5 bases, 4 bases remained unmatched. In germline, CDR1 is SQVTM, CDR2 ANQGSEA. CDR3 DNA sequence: TGCAGCGTCGGGACAGGGGGCCGGTATGGCTACACCTTC. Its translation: CSVGTGGRYGYTF.

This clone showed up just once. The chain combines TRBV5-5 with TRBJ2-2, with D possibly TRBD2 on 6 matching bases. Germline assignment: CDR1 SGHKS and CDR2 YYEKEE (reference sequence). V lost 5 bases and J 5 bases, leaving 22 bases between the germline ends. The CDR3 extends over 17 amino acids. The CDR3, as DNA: TGTGCCAGCAGAGAATCCCCCGGAGGGGATGATACCGGGGAGCTGTTTTTT. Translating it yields CASRESPGGDDTGELFF. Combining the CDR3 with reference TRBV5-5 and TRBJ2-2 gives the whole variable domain DAGVTQSPTHLIKTRGQQVTLRCSPISGHKSVSWYQQVLGQGPQFIFQYYEKEERGRGNFPDRFSARQFPNYSSELNVNALLLGDSALYLCASRESPGGDDTGELFFGEGSRLTVL.

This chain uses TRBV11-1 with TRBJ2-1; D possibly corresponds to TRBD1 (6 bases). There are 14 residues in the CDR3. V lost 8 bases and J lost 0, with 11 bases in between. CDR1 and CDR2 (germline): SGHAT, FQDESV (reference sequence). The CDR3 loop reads CASATGSSYNEQFF. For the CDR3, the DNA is TGTGCCAGCGCCACAGGGAGCTCCTACAATGAGCAGTTCTTC. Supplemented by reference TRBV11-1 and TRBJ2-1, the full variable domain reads EAEVAQSPRYKITEKSQAVAFWCDPISGHATLYWYRQILGQGPELLVQFQDESVVDDSQLPKDRFSAERLKGVDSTLKIQPAELGDSAMYLCASATGSSYNEQFFGPGTRLTVL.

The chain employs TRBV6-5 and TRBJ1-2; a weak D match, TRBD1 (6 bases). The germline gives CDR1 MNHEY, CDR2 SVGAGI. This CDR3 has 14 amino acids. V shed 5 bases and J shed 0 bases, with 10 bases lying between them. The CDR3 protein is CASSPQGANYGYTF. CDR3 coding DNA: TGTGCCAGCAGTCCACAGGGAGCTAACTATGGCTACACCTTC.

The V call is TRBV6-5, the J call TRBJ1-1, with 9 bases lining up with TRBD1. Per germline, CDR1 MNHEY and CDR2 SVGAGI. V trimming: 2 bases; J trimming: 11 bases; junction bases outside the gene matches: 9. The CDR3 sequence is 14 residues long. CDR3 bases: TGTGCCAGCAGTTACCGGGGACAGGGATCCCCCGCTTTCTTT. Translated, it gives CASSYRGQGSPAFF.

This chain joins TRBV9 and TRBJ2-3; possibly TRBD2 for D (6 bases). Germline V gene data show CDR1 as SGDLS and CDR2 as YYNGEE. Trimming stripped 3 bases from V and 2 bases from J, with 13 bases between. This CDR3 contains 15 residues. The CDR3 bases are TGTGCCAGCAGCGCGATCCGGACTAACACAGATACGCAGTATTTT. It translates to CASSAIRTNTDTQYF.

CDR3 residues: CASSIPGQGGGYEQYF. The CDR3 region has the DNA TGTGCCAGCAGCATCCCGGGACAGGGCGGGGGCTACGAGCAGTACTTC. The V call is TRBV27, the J call TRBJ2-7, with 9 positions matching TRBD1. CDR3 size: 16 residues. CDR1 and CDR2 from the germline V gene are MNHEY and SMNVEV (reference sequence). The V gene end was trimmed by 6 bases and the J gene end by 3 bases; junction bases not matched to a gene: 12.

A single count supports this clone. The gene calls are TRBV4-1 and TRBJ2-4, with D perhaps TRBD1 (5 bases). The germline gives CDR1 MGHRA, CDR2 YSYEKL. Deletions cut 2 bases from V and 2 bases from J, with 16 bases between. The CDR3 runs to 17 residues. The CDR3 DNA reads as TGCGCCAGCAGCCAATTGAAATGGGGCGAGACCAAAAACATTCAGTACTTC. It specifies CASSQLKWGETKNIQYF.

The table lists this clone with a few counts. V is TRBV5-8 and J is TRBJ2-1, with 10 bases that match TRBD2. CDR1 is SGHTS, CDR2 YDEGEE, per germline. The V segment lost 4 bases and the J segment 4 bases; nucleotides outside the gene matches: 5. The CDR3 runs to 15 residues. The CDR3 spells CASSRTTSGYNEQFF. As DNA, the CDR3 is TGTGCCAGCAGCAGAACGACTAGCGGGTACAATGAGCAGTTCTTC.

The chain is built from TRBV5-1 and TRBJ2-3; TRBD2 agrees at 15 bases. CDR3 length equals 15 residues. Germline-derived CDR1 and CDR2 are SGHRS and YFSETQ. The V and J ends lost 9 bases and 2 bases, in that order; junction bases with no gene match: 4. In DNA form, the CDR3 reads TGCGCCACCGGACTAGCGGGAGGGGTCACAGATACGCAGTATTTT. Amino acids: CATGLAGGVTDTQYF.

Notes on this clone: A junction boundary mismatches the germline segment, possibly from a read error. DNA of the CDR3: TGTGCCAGCAGCCTAACCGGACAGGGAATGGGGACTGAAGCTTTCTTT. It translates to CASSLTGQGMGTEAFF. V gene TRBV7-3 combines with J gene TRBJ1-1, with TRBD1 identical over 8 bases. CDR3 length equals 16 residues. Looked up from germline, CDR1 is SGHTA and CDR2 is FQGTGA.